The 22 T cell receptor beta chains below come from one sample, sequenced in a study of shared clonotypes between healthy human individuals. Terminally differentiated effector memory CD45RA+ cells were left out of the naive CD8 fraction, which was CD45RO-negative and positively selected for CCR7. TCRdb keeps only in-frame clones here, not all; method: immunoSEQ multiplex PCR. The sample records 630,000 or so clones, nearly 98% being singletons. The sequenced sample consisted of naive CD8+ T cells sorted from blood. These TCRs come from a man aged 25 to 45 in good health.

This chain links TRBV6-5 with TRBJ2-7, with D possibly matching TRBD2 (5 bases). This CDR3 has 14 amino acids. The ends were cut back, 5 bases at V and 0 bases at J, with 11 bases in the middle. Germline V lookup: CDR1 MNHEY, CDR2 SVGAGI. The DNA for the CDR3 is TGTGCCAGCAGTAAAAGCGGAAGCTCCTACGAGCAGTACTTC. Translated: CASSKSGSSYEQYF.

The chain employs TRBV18 and TRBJ2-1; D might be TRBD1 or TRBD2, each matching 6 bases. Germline V gene data show CDR1 as KGHSH and CDR2 as LQKENI. The ends were cut back, 4 bases at V and 7 bases at J, with 8 bases in the middle. The CDR3 has 12 residues. The CDR3 sequence is CASSLGGNEQFF. CDR3 DNA sequence: TGTGCCAGCTCACTAGGGGGGAATGAGCAGTTCTTC.

The chain has TRBV6-4 and TRBJ2-7, with a weak D call TRBD2 (5 bases). Germline V CDR1 and CDR2: MRHNA, SNTAGT. The CDR3 is 16 amino acids. V gave up 2 bases and J gave up 0 bases, with 14 bases separating them. The CDR3 DNA sequence: TGTGCCAGCAGTGACGCCACTCCCGGGATCTCCTACGAGCAGTACTTC. This translates into CASSDATPGISYEQYF.

The chain links TRBV13 to TRBJ2-3; D might be TRBD1 (5 bases). This CDR3 spans 12 amino acids. Germline CDR1 and CDR2: PRHDT and FYEKMQ (reference sequence). V lost 6 bases and J lost 5, with 9 bases in between. CDR3 region: CASRIRGDTQYF. CDR3 bases: TGTGCCAGCAGGATTAGGGGAGATACGCAGTATTTT. Filled out from reference TRBV13 and TRBJ2-3, the complete variable domain reads AAGVIQSPRHLIKEKRETATLKCYPIPRHDTVYWYQQGPGQDPQFLISFYEKMQSDKGSIPDRFSAQQFSDYHSELNMSSLELGDSALYFCASRIRGDTQYFGPGTRLTVL.

The chain couples TRBV27 to TRBJ1-1; a possible D gene is TRBD1 (6 bases). V dropped 4 bases and J dropped 4 bases, with 16 bases sitting between them. CDR3 length: 15 amino acids. The germline gives CDR1 MNHEY, CDR2 SMNVEV (reference sequence). The CDR3 loop is CASSSYRVRITEAFF. The CDR3, as DNA: TGTGCCAGCAGTTCCTACAGGGTTCGGATCACTGAAGCTTTCTTT.

The V call is TRBV5-5, the J call TRBJ2-3; possible D gene TRBD1, 6 bases. Germline loops: CDR1 SGHKS, CDR2 YYEKEE (reference sequence). V was pared by 0 bases and J by 5 bases, with 10 bases between. This CDR3 is 14 amino acids long. CDR3 region: CASSLVQGRDTQYF. The CDR3 DNA follows: TGTGCCAGCAGCTTGGTACAGGGTAGAGATACGCAGTATTTT.

The rearrangement uses TRBV9 and TRBJ1-1, with 7 nucleotides matching TRBD1. The CDR3 runs 14 residues. Trimming at V came to 0 bases and at J to 6 bases, leaving 5 bases not matched to a gene. Germline values: CDR1 SGDLS, CDR2 YYNGEE. The CDR3 DNA reads TGTGCCAGCAGCGTAGGAGGGGGCTCCCCTGAAGCTTTCTTT. This translates into CASSVGGGSPEAFF.

The rearrangement joins TRBV6-5 to TRBJ2-7; 9 bases are shared with TRBD2. Germline V CDR1 and CDR2: MNHEY, SVGAGI. CDR3 length: 15 residues. The V segment lost 6 bases and the J segment 1 base; nucleotides outside the gene matches: 7. CDR3 in amino acids: CASSPSGRLSYEQYF. CDR3 bases: TGTGCCAGCAGCCCGAGCGGGAGGCTATCCTACGAGCAGTACTTC.

This chain joins TRBV6-6 and TRBJ2-3, with D maybe TRBD2 (5 bases). Deletions cut 8 bases from V and 5 bases from J, with 11 bases between. In germline, CDR1 is MNHNY, CDR2 SVGAGI (reference sequence). CDR3 size: 12 residues. Here the CDR3 reads CASGLLGDTQYF. DNA of the CDR3: TGTGCCAGCGGATTACTAGGAGATACGCAGTATTTT.

This rearrangement joins TRBV9 to TRBJ2-3; 14 bases align to TRBD2. The J segment lost 0 bases and the V segment lost 6 bases, leaving 6 bases of the junction unmatched. The germline CDR1 and CDR2 sequences are SGDLS and YYNGEE. CDR3 length equals 17 residues. The CDR3 loop is CASTGLAGGSSTDTQYF. CDR3 nucleotides: TGTGCCAGCACAGGACTAGCGGGAGGCTCGAGCACAGATACGCAGTATTTT.

This rearrangement joins TRBV6-5 to TRBJ2-1; the D gene is possibly TRBD2 (5 bases). With 5 bases removed from V and 9 bases from J, the gap between germline ends came to 14 bases. Germline lookup yields CDR1 MNHEY and CDR2 SVGAGI. The CDR3 runs 13 residues. Here the CDR3 DNA reads TGTGCCAGCAGTCGGGGAGTTTCGGGTGAGCAGTTCTTC. Translating gives CASSRGVSGEQFF.

Remarks on this clone: The same CDR3 arises from other DNA sequences in this sample as well. The chain is built from TRBV27 and TRBJ2-7; D gene uncertain. The CDR3 has 13 amino acids. Germline lookup yields CDR1 MNHEY and CDR2 SMNVEV (reference sequence). The V and J ends lost 2 bases and 2 bases respectively, with 7 bases between them. CDR3 nucleotides: TGTGCCAGCAGTTTAGGTCCCGCCTACGAGCAGTACTTC. It codes for CASSLGPAYEQYF.

The rearrangement joins TRBV5-4 to TRBJ2-1; tentative D call: TRBD2 (6 bases). From germline, CDR1 is SGHNT and CDR2 YYREEE (reference sequence). V was shortened by 4 bases and J by 8 bases, with 13 bases between the two germline ends. The CDR3 sequence is 13 residues long. This CDR3 is CASSLGGSYEQFF. The CDR3 DNA is TGTGCCAGCAGCCTTGGAGGGTCCTATGAGCAGTTCTTC.

V usage is TRBV27 and J usage is TRBJ2-1; D is ambiguous. Germline V gene sequence: CDR1 MNHEY, CDR2 SMNVEV (reference sequence). The CDR3 consists of 13 residues. The V end was cut by 5 bases, the J end by 6 bases, with 11 bases between. The CDR3 bases are TGTGCCAGCAGTCCCGGACCTCTCAATGAGCAGTTCTTC. Translated: CASSPGPLNEQFF.

This sequence joins TRBV29-1 and TRBJ2-7; D is unresolved. Germline V CDR1 and CDR2: SQVTM, ANQGSEA. V was pared by 7 bases and J by 1 base, with 14 bases between. The CDR3 covers 13 residues. For the CDR3, the DNA is TGCAGCGCCCACTCTGGGGTGTCCTACGAGCAGTACTTC. Its translation: CSAHSGVSYEQYF.

J is TRBJ1-1 and V is TRBV7-2; D gene ambiguous. The CDR3 is 16 amino acids. V was clipped by 8 bases and J by 3 bases, with 22 bases between them. Germline assignment: CDR1 SGHTA and CDR2 FQGNSA. The CDR3 here is CASSHGGSVKYTEAFF. DNA for the CDR3: TGTGCCAGCTCACACGGAGGTTCAGTCAAGTACACTGAAGCTTTCTTT.

The V and J genes are TRBV2 and TRBJ2-7; D is unclear. CDR3 length: 13 amino acids. Germline CDR1 reads SNHLY; CDR2 reads FYNNEI. Trimming took off 4 bases at V and 0 bases at J, with 7 bases between the two ends. In nucleotides, the CDR3 is TGTGCCAGCAGTGTCCCGAGCTCCTACGAGCAGTACTTC. It specifies CASSVPSSYEQYF.

The chain is built from TRBV2 and TRBJ1-2; D call uncertain. Germline CDR1 and CDR2: SNHLY and FYNNEI. The CDR3 sequence is 15 residues long. Trimming cost V 7 bases and J 4 bases, with 19 bases left between them. The CDR3 DNA follows: TGTGCCAGCATCCCTTTGGGCAGTTTGCGCTATGGCTACACCTTC. Translated, it gives CASIPLGSLRYGYTF.

The rearrangement uses TRBV5-4 and TRBJ1-1, with D unresolved. The V gene's germline CDR1 is SGHNT and CDR2 YYREEE (reference sequence). Trimming pared 5 bases from V and 0 bases from J, leaving 5 bases between. This CDR3 contains 12 residues. The CDR3 is CASRNLNTEAFF. CDR3 nucleotides: TGTGCCAGCAGGAACCTGAACACTGAAGCTTTCTTT.

The chain uses TRBV11-2 and TRBJ1-2; D not certain. With 0 bases removed from V and 4 bases from J, the gap between germline ends came to 15 bases. The CDR3 is made up of 16 amino acids. Germline values: CDR1 SGHAT, CDR2 FQNNGV. CDR3 coding DNA: TGTGCCAGCAGCTTAGATCATCCCCTATCGCCCTATGGCTACACCTTC. It translates to CASSLDHPLSPYGYTF. Using reference TRBV11-2 and TRBJ1-2 for the parts outside the CDR3, the full variable domain is EAGVAQSPRYKIIEKRQSVAFWCNPISGHATLYWYQQILGQGPKLLIQFQNNGVVDDSQLPKDRFSAERLKGVDSTLKIQPAKLEDSAVYLCASSLDHPLSPYGYTFGSGTRLTVV.

The rearrangement joins TRBV7-6 to TRBJ1-2, with 8 bases that match TRBD1. V lost 0 bases and J lost 8; bases outside the gene matches: 5. The CDR3 has 14 amino acids. CDR1 is SGHVS, CDR2 FNYEAQ, per germline. This chain's CDR3 is CASSLAGQGDGYTF. The CDR3, as DNA: TGTGCCAGCAGCTTAGCCGGACAGGGTGACGGCTACACCTTC.

This chain connects TRBV10-3 to TRBJ1-2, with TRBD1 as a possible D gene (5 bases). This CDR3 has 15 amino acids. CDR1 and CDR2 (germline): ENHRY, SYGVKD. Trimming shortened V by 2 bases and J by 3 bases, and 13 bases separated the two germline ends. CDR3 DNA: TGTGCCATCAGTGAGGTGGCTGCGGGGGACTATGGCTACACCTTC. Translated: CAISEVAAGDYGYTF.